This is a list of T cell receptor beta chains from one sample in a study of glioma-infiltrating T cells after dendritic cell vaccination. Profiling relied on immunoSEQ multiplex PCR, and the TCRdb table lists in-frame clones only, not all of them. Counted here are about 50,000 clones, 65% to 90% occurring once; the ten biggest clones make up 9.5% to 12%. This sample comprised blood, obtained before dendritic cell vaccination. These receptors all stem from a human donor with glioblastoma. Each CDR3 is given with its conserved first and last residue. A D gene is named only where the DNA matches it firmly.

>TRBD1|TRBJ1-2|TRBV28
TGTGCCAGCGTTTTAAGGGGGCCTAACTATGGCTACACCTTC
CASVLRGPNYGYTF
>TRBD2|TRBJ2-3|TRBV4-2
TGTGCCAGCAGCCTGAAGGCTAGCGGGGACACAGATACGCAGTATTTT
CASSLKASGDTDTQYF
>.|TRBJ2-7|TRBV18
TGTGCCAGCTCACCAGGACAGTTCTACGAGCAGTACTTC
CASSPGQFYEQYF
>.|TRBJ2-1|TRBV9
TGTGCCAGCAGCCTAAGGGGCAATGAGCAGTTCTTC
CASSLRGNEQFF
>TRBD1|TRBJ1-2|TRBV27
TGTGCCAGCAGTTTATCATCGGGGACAGGGGCGGGGTATGGCTACACCTTC
CASSLSSGTGAGYGYTF
>TRBD2|TRBJ2-7|TRBV9
TGTGCCAGCAGCGCCGGACTAGCGGGGGACTACGAGCAGTACTTC
CASSAGLAGDYEQYF
>.|TRBJ2-1|TRBV9
TGTGCCAGCAGCAACCAGAACTACAATGAGCAGTTCTTC
CASSNQNYNEQFF
>.|TRBJ2-5|TRBV25-1
TGTGCCAGCAGTGATTACGGTAGCCAAGAGACCCAGTACTTC
CASSDYGSQETQYF
>TRBD2|TRBJ2-3|TRBV7-3
TGTGCCAGCAGCTCGAGGCTAGCGGGAGCCTCAGATACGCAGTATTTT
CASSSRLAGASDTQYF
>.|TRBJ2-3|TRBV9
TGTGCCAGCAGCGTAGTTGCGGGGAGCACAGATACGCAGTATTTT
CASSVVAGSTDTQYF
>.|TRBJ1-1|TRBV6-1
TGTGCCAGCAGGAGAGGCCTTGGAGTGAACACTGAAGCTTTCTTT
CASRRGLGVNTEAFF